These 26 T cell receptor beta chains were sequenced from one sample in a study of blood T cell repertoires in COVID-19. TCRdb's table, derived via immunoSEQ multiplex PCR, lists solely in-frame clones and lacks some. The repertoire includes more than 400,000 clones, less than 95% of them detected once, and roughly 0.66% sits in the top ten. Sequenced: PBMCs or T cells enriched from blood (not recorded which). The receptor set was obtained from a young man who had recovered from COVID-19.

This chain joins TRBV4-1 and TRBJ1-3; TRBD1 might be the D (5 bases). The CDR3 length is 16 residues. With 5 bases removed from V and 0 bases from J, the gap between germline ends came to 14 bases. Germline lookup yields CDR1 MGHRA and CDR2 YSYEKL. This chain's CDR3 is CASSAQGYLSGNTIYF. CDR3 coding DNA: TGCGCCAGCAGCGCCCAGGGATATCTCTCTGGAAACACCATATATTTT.

The chain uses TRBV5-1 and TRBJ2-1; unclear D gene. Trimming cost V 1 base and J 0 bases, with 8 bases left between them. Per the germline V gene, CDR1 is SGHRS and CDR2 is YFSETQ. The CDR3 contains 15 residues. The CDR3 is CASSLIQSSYNEQFF. The CDR3 coding sequence is TGCGCCAGCAGCTTGATACAGAGCTCCTACAATGAGCAGTTCTTC.

The chain employs TRBV20-1 and TRBJ1-1, with D possibly TRBD1 on 6 matching bases. The germline V gene encodes CDR1 DFQATT and CDR2 SNEGSKA (reference sequence). V was shortened by 2 bases and J by 9 bases, with 7 bases between the two germline ends. The CDR3 spans 10 residues. CDR3 in DNA: TGCAGTGCTAGATGGGGGCAAGCTTTCTTT. Translation gives CSARWGQAFF.

The chain has TRBV30 and TRBJ2-2; TRBD2 agrees at 13 bases. From germline, CDR1 is GTSNPN and CDR2 SVGIG (reference sequence). V lost 5 bases and J lost 2; bases outside the gene matches: 5. The CDR3 extends over 16 amino acids. The CDR3 DNA follows: TGTGCCTGGCGACTAGCGGGAGGTCGAAACACCGGGGAGCTGTTTTTT. Residues: CAWRLAGGRNTGELFF.

The V and J genes are TRBV6-5 and TRBJ1-1; possible D gene TRBD1, 6 bases. V was clipped by 2 bases and J by 9 bases, with 22 bases between them. Germline V gene sequence: CDR1 MNHEY, CDR2 SVGAGI. This CDR3 spans 16 amino acids. The CDR3 loop is CASSYTRPRTDDKAFF. The CDR3 DNA is TGTGCCAGCAGTTACACTCGGCCCCGGACAGACGATAAAGCTTTCTTT.

This clone was seen only a few times. The genes are TRBV7-9 and TRBJ2-7; 10 nucleotides match TRBD1. CDR1 and CDR2 from the germline V gene are SEHNR and FQNEAQ (reference sequence). Germline trimming cut 6 bases from V and 5 bases from J; bases unmatched to any gene: 7. The CDR3 totals 14 residues. The CDR3 region is CASSSDRGFNEQYF. Written as DNA, the CDR3 is TGTGCCAGCAGTTCGGACAGGGGGTTCAACGAGCAGTACTTC.

V is TRBV30 and J is TRBJ1-2, with 10 bases identical to TRBD1. This CDR3 spans 16 amino acids. Trimming removed 8 bases from V and 8 bases from J; junction bases left unmatched: 20. Germline lookup yields CDR1 GTSNPN and CDR2 SVGIG (reference sequence). The CDR3 sequence: CAGDGRGQGNFYGYTF. CDR3 nucleotide sequence: TGTGCCGGCGATGGTCGGGGACAGGGGAATTTTTACGGCTACACCTTC.

The gene calls are TRBV4-1 and TRBJ2-1; possibly TRBD1 for D (5 bases). Trimming took 0 bases from V and 4 from J, leaving 7 bases between them. The germline V gene encodes CDR1 MGHRA and CDR2 YSYEKL. The CDR3 is 14 residues long. This CDR3 reads CASSQEQGYNEQFF. The CDR3 DNA reads TGCGCCAGCAGCCAAGAGCAGGGATACAATGAGCAGTTCTTC.

This chain links TRBV10-3 with TRBJ2-7; TRBD2 aligns across 13 bases. Germline V gene sequence: CDR1 ENHRY, CDR2 SYGVKD. The CDR3 totals 14 residues. Losses at the gene ends were 10 bases for V and 0 bases for J; bases not matched to a gene: 3. Here the CDR3 reads CATRTSGSSYEQYF. The CDR3 nucleotides read TGTGCCACCCGGACTAGCGGGAGCTCCTACGAGCAGTACTTC.

This chain connects TRBV11-1 to TRBJ2-7; D not certain. Trimming cost V 3 bases and J 0 bases, with 6 bases left between them. The germline V gene has CDR1 SGHAT and CDR2 FQDESV (reference sequence). CDR3 size: 13 residues. The CDR3 spells CASSFLSSYEQYF. The CDR3, as DNA: TGTGCCAGCAGCTTCCTGAGCTCCTACGAGCAGTACTTC.

A single count supports this clone. The genes are TRBV9 and TRBJ1-2; 7 bases map to TRBD1. The junction had 9 bases not matched to a gene; V was cut back by 4 bases and J by 3 bases. The CDR3 runs 15 residues. Germline-derived CDR1 and CDR2 are SGDLS and YYNGEE. The CDR3 is CASSPYGTADYGYTF. As DNA, the CDR3 is TGTGCCAGCAGCCCCTACGGGACAGCAGACTATGGCTACACCTTC.

This chain joins TRBV24-1 and TRBJ2-7; D might be TRBD1 (6 bases). V was shortened by 4 bases and J by 3 bases, with 9 bases between the two germline ends. Per the germline V gene, CDR1 is KGHDR and CDR2 is SFDVKD. The CDR3 runs 13 residues. The CDR3 coding sequence is TGTGCCACCAGTGACTTCAGGGGCTACGAGCAGTACTTC. Protein: CATSDFRGYEQYF.

The rearrangement uses TRBV2 and TRBJ2-1; 13 nucleotides align to TRBD2. CDR1 and CDR2 from the germline V gene are SNHLY and FYNNEI. Losses at the gene ends were 4 bases for V and 7 bases for J; bases not matched to a gene: 10. The CDR3 is made up of 17 amino acids. CDR3 region: CASSGRAGLAGKNEQFF. Written as DNA, the CDR3 is TGTGCCAGCAGTGGACGGGCGGGACTAGCGGGGAAAAATGAGCAGTTCTTC.

V usage is TRBV18 and J usage is TRBJ1-1; the D gene is possibly TRBD1 (6 bases). This CDR3 contains 15 residues. The V end lost 3 bases, the J end lost 6 bases, and 17 bases lay between the germline ends. Germline lookup yields CDR1 KGHSH and CDR2 LQKENI. CDR3 DNA sequence: TGTGCCAGCTCACCGAAGGACAGCATCAATTCTGAAGCTTTCTTT. Residues: CASSPKDSINSEAFF.

This chain links TRBV5-1 with TRBJ2-5, with 9 bases aligning to TRBD1. With 0 bases clipped from V and 3 bases from J, the junction kept 6 bases outside the gene matches. Germline V lookup: CDR1 SGHRS, CDR2 YFSETQ. The CDR3 loop spans 16 amino acids. CDR3: CASSLGDRAPEETQYF. The DNA of the CDR3 is TGCGCCAGCAGCTTGGGGGACAGGGCGCCCGAAGAGACCCAGTACTTC.

This chain links TRBV6-5 with TRBJ2-7; the D gene is possibly TRBD2 (7 bases). Germline loops: CDR1 MNHEY, CDR2 SVGAGI. The CDR3 consists of 14 residues. Trimming removed 8 bases at V and 5 bases at J, with 19 bases between. As DNA, the CDR3 is TGTGCCAGCCAAATAAGGGGGGGCAATAACGAGCAGTACTTC. Translating gives CASQIRGGNNEQYF.

DNA of the CDR3: TGTGCCTGGACCAGGGTTGGGTTCCCTGGGGCCAACGTCCTGACTTTC. Protein product: CAWTRVGFPGANVLTF. V gene TRBV30 combines with J gene TRBJ2-6, with TRBD1 as a possible D gene (5 bases). The CDR3 is 16 residues long. Trimming took off 4 bases at V and 2 bases at J, with 15 bases between the two ends. CDR1 and CDR2 from the germline V gene are GTSNPN and SVGIG (reference sequence). The whole variable domain, remainder taken from reference TRBV30 and TRBJ2-6, is SQTIHQWPATLVQPVGSPLSLECTVEGTSNPNLYWYRQAAGRGLQLLFYSVGIGQISSEVPQNLSASRPQDRQFILSSKKLLLSDSGFYLCAWTRVGFPGANVLTFGAGSRLTVL.

The gene calls are TRBV6-5 and TRBJ2-3; D ambiguous. Deletions cut 8 bases from V and 4 bases from J, with 13 bases between. CDR1 is MNHEY and CDR2 is SVGAGI in the germline V gene. This CDR3 comprises 13 residues. The CDR3 is CASGVTPPDTQYF. In nucleotides, the CDR3 is TGTGCCAGCGGAGTAACCCCCCCAGATACGCAGTATTTT.

Note on this clone: Other DNA sequences within the sample encode an identical CDR3. The chain uses TRBV5-1 and TRBJ2-1; no clear D gene. There are 12 residues in the CDR3. V lost 0 bases, J lost 6 bases, and 4 bases lay in between. Germline loops: CDR1 SGHRS, CDR2 YFSETQ. In nucleotides, the CDR3 is TGCGCCAGCAGCTTGGGCGCCAATGAGCAGTTCTTC. Translation gives CASSLGANEQFF.

This chain joins TRBV6-5 and TRBJ2-1, with 11 bases lining up with TRBD1. CDR1 and CDR2 from the germline V gene are MNHEY and SVGAGI. V lost 8 bases to trimming and J lost 3 bases; unmatched junction nucleotides: 6. The CDR3 totals 15 residues. The CDR3 DNA is TGTGCCAGCGCGTCCGGGACAGGGGGCTACAATGAGCAGTTCTTC. Translation: CASASGTGGYNEQFF.

The V gene is TRBV2, the J gene TRBJ1-4, with D perhaps matching TRBD1 (6 bases). V gave up 7 bases and J gave up 8 bases, with 11 bases separating them. The CDR3 runs 12 residues. Per the germline V gene, CDR1 is SNHLY and CDR2 is FYNNEI. The CDR3 coding sequence is TGTGCCAGCAAGCCAACAGGGGAAAAACTGTTTTTT. It codes for CASKPTGEKLFF.

This sequence joins TRBV30 and TRBJ2-1, with a weak D call TRBD1 (6 bases). Trimming left V 3 bases short and J 2 bases short, with 17 bases between. Germline values: CDR1 GTSNPN, CDR2 SVGIG (reference sequence). The CDR3 runs to 16 residues. Here the CDR3 DNA reads TGTGCCTGGAGACCCCCGGTGGGGGCTCCCTACAATGAGCAGTTCTTC. Translation gives CAWRPPVGAPYNEQFF.

The rearrangement links TRBV19 to TRBJ1-1; unclear D gene. The CDR3 is 14 amino acids. Germline CDR1 LNHDA, CDR2 SQIVND (reference sequence). Deletions cut 0 bases from V and 3 bases from J, with 8 bases between. The CDR3 DNA sequence: TGTGCCAGTAGTATAGAGCCAGCGGACACTGAAGCTTTCTTT. As protein: CASSIEPADTEAFF. Complete variable domain (other parts from reference TRBV19 and TRBJ1-1): DGGITQSPKYLFRKEGQNVTLSCEQNLNHDAMYWYRQDPGQGLRLIYYSQIVNDFQKGDIAEGYSVSREKKESFPLTVTSAQKNPTAFYLCASSIEPADTEAFFGQGTRLTVV.

This chain connects TRBV9 to TRBJ2-1, with no clear D. V was clipped by 3 bases and J by 10 bases, with 11 bases between them. Germline-derived CDR1 and CDR2 are SGDLS and YYNGEE. This CDR3 has 12 residues. CDR3 nucleotides: TGTGCCAGCAGCGCGCCTAGAGCGGAGCAGTTCTTC. This gives the protein CASSAPRAEQFF.

The genes are TRBV10-3 and TRBJ1-2; D uncertain. The CDR3 has 15 residues. Trimming took 3 bases from V and 3 from J, leaving 14 bases between them. The germline V gene encodes CDR1 ENHRY and CDR2 SYGVKD. The CDR3 reads CAISDGRRRDYGYTF. CDR3 nucleotides: TGTGCCATCAGTGACGGTAGAAGGAGAGACTATGGCTACACCTTC.

In this sample, this clone turned up a few times. The sample carries other DNA sequences with the same CDR3. This chain uses TRBV7-2 with TRBJ2-1; 7 bases align to TRBD1. The V gene end was trimmed by 1 base and the J gene end by 1 base; junction bases not matched to a gene: 1. CDR3 length: 15 amino acids. Germline V gene lookup returns CDR1 SGHTA and CDR2 FQGNSA. The CDR3 reads CASSLDRGSYNEQFF. As DNA, the CDR3 is TGTGCCAGCAGCTTAGACAGGGGATCCTACAATGAGCAGTTCTTC.